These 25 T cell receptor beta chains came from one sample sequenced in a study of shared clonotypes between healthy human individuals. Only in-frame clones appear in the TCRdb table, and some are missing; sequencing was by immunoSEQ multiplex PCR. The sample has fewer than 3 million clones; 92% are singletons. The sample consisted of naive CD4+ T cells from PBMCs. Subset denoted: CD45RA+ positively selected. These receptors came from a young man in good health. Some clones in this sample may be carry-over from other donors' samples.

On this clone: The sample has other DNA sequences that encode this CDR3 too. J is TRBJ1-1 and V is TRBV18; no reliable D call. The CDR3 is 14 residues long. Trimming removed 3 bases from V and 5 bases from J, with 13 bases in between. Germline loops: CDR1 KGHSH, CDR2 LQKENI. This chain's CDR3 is CASSPLEGWTEAFF. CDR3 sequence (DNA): TGTGCCAGCTCACCCCTCGAAGGATGGACTGAAGCTTTCTTT.

Here the CDR3 DNA reads TGTGCCAGCAGCAGGGGACAGTTCTACGAGCAGTACTTC. It codes for CASSRGQFYEQYF. The J gene is TRBJ2-7, the V gene TRBV7-6; 7 nucleotides align to TRBD1. J lost 3 bases, V lost 5 bases, and 4 bases had no gene match. The CDR3 runs to 13 residues. Germline V gene lookup returns CDR1 SGHVS and CDR2 FNYEAQ.

The CDR3 bases are TGTGCCAGCAGGGGAGTGTCTGGGGAGCAGTACTTC. It yields the protein CASRGVSGEQYF. The chain has TRBV6-1 and TRBJ2-7; D is possibly TRBD2 (5 bases). Germline V gene sequence: CDR1 MNHNS, CDR2 SASEGT. V was cut by 6 bases and J by 7 bases, with 13 bases left in between. The CDR3 is 12 amino acids.

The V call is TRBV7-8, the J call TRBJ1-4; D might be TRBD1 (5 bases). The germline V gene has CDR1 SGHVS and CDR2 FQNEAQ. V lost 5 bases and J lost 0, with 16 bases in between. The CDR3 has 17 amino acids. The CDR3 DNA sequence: TGTGCCAGCAGCACGACGACAGCCCTTGCAACTAATGAAAAACTGTTTTTT. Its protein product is CASSTTTALATNEKLFF.

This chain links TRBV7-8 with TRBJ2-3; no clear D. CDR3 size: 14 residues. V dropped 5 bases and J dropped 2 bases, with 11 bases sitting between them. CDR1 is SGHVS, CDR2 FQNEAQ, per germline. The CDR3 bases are TGTGCCAGCAGCCCCCTCCTCCCCACAGATACGCAGTATTTT. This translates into CASSPLLPTDTQYF.

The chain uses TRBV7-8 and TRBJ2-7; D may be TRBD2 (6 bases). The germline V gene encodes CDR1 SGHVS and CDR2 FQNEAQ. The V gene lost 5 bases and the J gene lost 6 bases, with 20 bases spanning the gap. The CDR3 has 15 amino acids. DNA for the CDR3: TGTGCCAGCAGCCCCTTCGGGACTCGAAAGGGCGAGCAGTACTTC. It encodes CASSPFGTRKGEQYF.

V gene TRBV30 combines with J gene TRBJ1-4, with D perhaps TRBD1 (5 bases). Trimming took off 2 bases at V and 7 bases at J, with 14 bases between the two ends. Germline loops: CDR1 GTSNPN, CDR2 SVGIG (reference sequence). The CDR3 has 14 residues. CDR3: CAWSRTGRGEKLFF. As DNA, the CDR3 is TGTGCCTGGAGTAGAACAGGACGGGGTGAAAAACTGTTTTTT.

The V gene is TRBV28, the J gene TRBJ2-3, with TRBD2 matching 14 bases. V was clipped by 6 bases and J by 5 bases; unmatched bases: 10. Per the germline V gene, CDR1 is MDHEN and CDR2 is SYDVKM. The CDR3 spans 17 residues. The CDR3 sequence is CASSPGPGLAGEDTQYF. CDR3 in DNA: TGTGCCAGCAGCCCTGGGCCGGGACTAGCGGGAGAAGATACGCAGTATTTT.

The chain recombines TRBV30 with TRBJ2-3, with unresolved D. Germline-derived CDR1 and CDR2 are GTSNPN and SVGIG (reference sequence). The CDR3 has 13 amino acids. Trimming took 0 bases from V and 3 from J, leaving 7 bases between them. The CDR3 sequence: CAWSVGKTDTQYF. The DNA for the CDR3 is TGTGCCTGGAGTGTTGGCAAAACAGATACGCAGTATTTT.

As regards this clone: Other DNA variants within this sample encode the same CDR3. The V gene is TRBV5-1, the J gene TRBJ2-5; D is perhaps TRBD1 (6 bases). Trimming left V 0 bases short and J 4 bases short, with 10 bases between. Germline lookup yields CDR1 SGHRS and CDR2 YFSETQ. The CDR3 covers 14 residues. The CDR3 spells CASSLETGRETQYF. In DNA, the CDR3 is TGCGCCAGCAGCTTGGAAACAGGGCGAGAGACCCAGTACTTC. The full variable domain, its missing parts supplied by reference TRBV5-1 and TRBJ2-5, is KAGVTQTPRYLIKTRGQQVTLSCSPISGHRSVSWYQQTPGQGLQFLFEYFSETQRNKGNFPGRFSGRQFSNSRSEMNVSTLELGDSALYLCASSLETGRETQYFGPGTRLLVL.

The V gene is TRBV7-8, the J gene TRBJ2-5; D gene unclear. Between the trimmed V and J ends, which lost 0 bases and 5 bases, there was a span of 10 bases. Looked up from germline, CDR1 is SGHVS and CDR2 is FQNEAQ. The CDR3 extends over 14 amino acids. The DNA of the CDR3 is TGTGCCAGCAGCTTAGCTGTCCAGAGGGAGACCCAGTACTTC. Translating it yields CASSLAVQRETQYF.

The CDR3 sequence is CASSVGVINEQFF. DNA of the CDR3: TGTGCCAGCAGCGTAGGGGTAATCAACGAGCAGTTCTTC. This chain links TRBV9 with TRBJ2-1; D is uncertain. V lost 0 bases and J lost 10, with 11 bases in between. CDR3 length equals 13 residues. Germline V gives CDR1 SGDLS, CDR2 YYNGEE. The variable domain in full, completed from reference TRBV9 and TRBJ2-1, reads DSGVTQTPKHLITATGQRVTLRCSPRSGDLSVYWYQQSLDQGLQFLIQYYNGEERAKGNILERFSAQQFPDLHSELNLSSLELGDSALYFCASSVGVINEQFFGPGTRLTVL.

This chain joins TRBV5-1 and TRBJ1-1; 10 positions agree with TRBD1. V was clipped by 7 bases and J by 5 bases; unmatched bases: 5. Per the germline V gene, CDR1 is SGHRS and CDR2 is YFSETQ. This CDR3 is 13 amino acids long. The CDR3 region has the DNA TGCGCCAGCGGAAGGACAGGGGGTACTGAAGCTTTCTTT. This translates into CASGRTGGTEAFF.

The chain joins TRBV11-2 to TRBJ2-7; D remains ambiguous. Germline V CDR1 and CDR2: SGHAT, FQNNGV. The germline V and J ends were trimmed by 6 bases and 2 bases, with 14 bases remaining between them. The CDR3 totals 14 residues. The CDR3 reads CASRVRREAYEQYF. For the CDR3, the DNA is TGTGCCAGCAGGGTTAGGAGAGAGGCCTACGAGCAGTACTTC.

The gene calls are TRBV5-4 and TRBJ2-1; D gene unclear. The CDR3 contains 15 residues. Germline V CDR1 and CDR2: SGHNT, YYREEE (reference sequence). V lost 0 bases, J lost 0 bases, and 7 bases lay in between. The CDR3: CASSLEANSYNEQFF. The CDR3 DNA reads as TGTGCCAGCAGCTTGGAAGCGAACTCCTACAATGAGCAGTTCTTC. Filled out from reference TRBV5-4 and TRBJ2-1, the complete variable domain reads ETGVTQSPTHLIKTRGQQVTLRCSSQSGHNTVSWYQQALGQGPQFIFQYYREEENGRGNFPPRFSGLQFPNYSSELNVNALELDDSALYLCASSLEANSYNEQFFGPGTRLTVL.

CDR3 sequence reads: CASSEFEGGQGYGEQYF. The CDR3 nucleotides are TGTGCCAGCAGTGAATTTGAAGGAGGACAGGGGTACGGCGAGCAGTACTTC. This rearrangement joins TRBV2 to TRBJ2-7, with 9 bases aligning to TRBD1. Per the germline V gene, CDR1 is SNHLY and CDR2 is FYNNEI. The CDR3 is 17 amino acids. The V gene end was trimmed by 2 bases and the J gene end by 6 bases; junction bases not matched to a gene: 14.

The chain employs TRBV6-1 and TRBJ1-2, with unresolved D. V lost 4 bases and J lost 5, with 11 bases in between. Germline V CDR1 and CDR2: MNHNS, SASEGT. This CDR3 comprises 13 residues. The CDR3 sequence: CASSGEGLYGYTF. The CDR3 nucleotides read TGTGCCAGCAGTGGAGAGGGTCTATATGGCTACACCTTC.

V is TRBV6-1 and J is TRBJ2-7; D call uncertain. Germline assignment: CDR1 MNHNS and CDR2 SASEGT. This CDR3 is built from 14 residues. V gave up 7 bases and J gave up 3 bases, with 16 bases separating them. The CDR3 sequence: CASTTARPDYEQYF. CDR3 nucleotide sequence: TGTGCCAGCACGACCGCTCGCCCAGACTACGAGCAGTACTTC.

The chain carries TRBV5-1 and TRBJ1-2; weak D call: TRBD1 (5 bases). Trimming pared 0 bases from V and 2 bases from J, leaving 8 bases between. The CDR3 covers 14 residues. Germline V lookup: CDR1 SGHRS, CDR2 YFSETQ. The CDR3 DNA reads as TGCGCCAGCAGCTTGGCGACAGACAACTATGGCTACACCTTC. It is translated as CASSLATDNYGYTF.

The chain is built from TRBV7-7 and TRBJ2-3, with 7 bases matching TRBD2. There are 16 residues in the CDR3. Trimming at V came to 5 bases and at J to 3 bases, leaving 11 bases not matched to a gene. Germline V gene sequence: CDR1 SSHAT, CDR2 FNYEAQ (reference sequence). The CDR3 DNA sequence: TGTGCCAGCAGCCCCGACCGGCCTAGCGGAACAGATACGCAGTATTTT. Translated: CASSPDRPSGTDTQYF.

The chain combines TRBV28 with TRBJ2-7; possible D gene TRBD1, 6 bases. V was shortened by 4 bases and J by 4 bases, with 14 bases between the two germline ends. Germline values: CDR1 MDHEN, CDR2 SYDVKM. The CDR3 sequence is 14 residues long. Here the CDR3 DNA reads TGTGCCAGCAGTTGGTCCAGGGGTCGGTACGAGCAGTACTTC. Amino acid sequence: CASSWSRGRYEQYF.

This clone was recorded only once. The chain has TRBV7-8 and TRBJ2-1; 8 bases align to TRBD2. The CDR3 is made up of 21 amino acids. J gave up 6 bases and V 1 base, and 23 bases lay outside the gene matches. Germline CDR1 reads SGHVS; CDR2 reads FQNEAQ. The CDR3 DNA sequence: TGTGCCAGCAGCTTAGGTCGGGGGGGAGACTGGGTAGCGGGCCTTTCCAATGAGCAGTTCTTC. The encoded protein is CASSLGRGGDWVAGLSNEQFF.

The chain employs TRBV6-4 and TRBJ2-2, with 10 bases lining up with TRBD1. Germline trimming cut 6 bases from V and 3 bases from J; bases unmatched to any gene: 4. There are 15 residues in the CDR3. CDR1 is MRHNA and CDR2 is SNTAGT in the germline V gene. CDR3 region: CASSPGQGDTGELFF. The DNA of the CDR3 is TGTGCCAGCAGCCCTGGACAGGGGGACACCGGGGAGCTGTTTTTT.

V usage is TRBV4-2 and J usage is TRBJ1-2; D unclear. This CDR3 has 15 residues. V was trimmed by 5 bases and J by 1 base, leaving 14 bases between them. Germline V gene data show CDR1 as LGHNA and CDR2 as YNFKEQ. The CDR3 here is CASSFPRPDNYGYTF. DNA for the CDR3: TGTGCCAGCAGCTTCCCCCGCCCGGATAACTATGGCTACACCTTC.

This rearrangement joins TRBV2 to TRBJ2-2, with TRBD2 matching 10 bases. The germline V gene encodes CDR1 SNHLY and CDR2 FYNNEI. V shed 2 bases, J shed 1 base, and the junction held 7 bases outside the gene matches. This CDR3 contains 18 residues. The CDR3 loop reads CASSESLAGVWNTGELFF. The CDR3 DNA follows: TGTGCCAGCAGTGAAAGCCTAGCGGGAGTTTGGAACACCGGGGAGCTGTTTTTT.